These T cell receptor beta chains were read from a single sample in a study of blood T cell repertoires in COVID-19. TCRdb's table, derived via immunoSEQ multiplex PCR, lists solely in-frame clones and lacks some. The data contain approximately 170,000 clones, 84% of them singletons. Sequenced material: peripheral blood. Receptors were obtained from a woman aged 80 or older with COVID-19, enrolled during active disease. Both conserved end residues are part of each CDR3. The D gene is left open where the match is weak. Clone size, where shown, is once, few, many, or a class for clones that have expanded.

V: TRBV7-2
size: .
D: .
J: TRBJ1-2
CDR3: CASSPNTGSGYGYTF
DNA: TGTGCCAGCAGCCCCAATACAGGGTCCGGCTATGGCTACACCTTC

V: TRBV27
size: .
D: .
J: TRBJ2-2
CDR3: CASSFLAVDAPGGGELFF
DNA: TGTGCCAGCAGTTTTTTAGCGGTAGACGCGCCCGGGGGCGGGGAGCTGTTTTTT

V: TRBV19
size: .
D: TRBD1
J: TRBJ2-5
CDR3: CASSIFTGGKETQYF
DNA: TGTGCCAGTAGTATATTTACAGGGGGTAAAGAGACCCAGTACTTC

V: TRBV18
size: .
D: .
J: TRBJ2-5
CDR3: CASSPPSSETQYF
DNA: TGTGCCAGCTCACCTCCGAGTTCGGAGACCCAGTACTTC

V: TRBV5-3
size: .
D: .
J: TRBJ1-5
CDR3: CARSLIGARQPQHF
DNA: TGTGCCAGAAGCTTGATAGGGGCTCGTCAGCCCCAGCATTTT

V: TRBV18
size: .
D: .
J: TRBJ2-1
CDR3: CASSPGQANEQFF
DNA: TGTGCCAGCTCACCAGGCCAGGCCAATGAGCAGTTCTTC

V: TRBV5-1
size: .
D: .
J: TRBJ1-5
CDR3: CASSLEPGDYNQPQHF
DNA: TGCGCCAGCAGCTTGGAGCCGGGCGACTACAATCAGCCCCAGCATTTT

V: TRBV5-4
size: .
D: TRBD1
J: TRBJ1-4
CDR3: CASSLGQGENKEKLFF
DNA: TGTGCCAGCAGCCTCGGACAGGGCGAAAACAAGGAAAAACTGTTTTTT

V: TRBV28
size: .
D: TRBD1
J: TRBJ2-2
CDR3: CASSLTPGQGHTGELFF
DNA: TGTGCCAGCAGTTTAACCCCGGGACAGGGGCACACCGGGGAGCTGTTTTTT

V: TRBV12-3/TRBV12-4
size: .
D: .
J: TRBJ2-7
CDR3: CASSFGQYYEQYF
DNA: TGTGCCAGCAGTTTCGGACAGTACTACGAGCAGTACTTC

V: TRBV12-3/TRBV12-4
size: .
D: .
J: TRBJ2-2
CDR3: CASRYYTGELFF
DNA: TGTGCCAGCAGATACTACACCGGGGAGCTGTTTTTT

V: TRBV7-2
size: few
D: TRBD2
J: TRBJ2-5
CDR3: CASSLVSSGEETQYF
DNA: TGTGCCAGCAGCTTAGTTAGCAGCGGGGAAGAGACCCAGTACTTC

V: TRBV6-4
size: .
D: .
J: TRBJ2-1
CDR3: CASSDSVSNYNEQFF
DNA: TGTGCCAGCAGTGACTCCGTTAGCAACTACAATGAGCAGTTCTTC

V: TRBV7-3
size: .
D: TRBD2
J: TRBJ2-2
CDR3: CASSLTGTSGSSGELFF
DNA: TGTGCCAGCAGCTTAACGGGGACTAGCGGGAGTTCGGGGGAGCTGTTTTTT

V: TRBV6-5
size: .
D: .
J: TRBJ1-2
CDR3: CASSYSVTNNYGYTF
DNA: TGTGCCAGCAGTTACTCTGTGACAAACAACTATGGCTACACCTTC

V: TRBV5-1
size: .
D: .
J: TRBJ1-1
CDR3: CASLPDRSNTEAFF
DNA: TGCGCCAGCCTCCCGGACAGATCGAACACTGAAGCTTTCTTT

V: TRBV18
size: few
D: TRBD1
J: TRBJ1-1
CDR3: CASSPRQGLDTEAFF
DNA: TGTGCCAGCTCACCACGACAGGGGTTGGACACTGAAGCTTTCTTT

V: TRBV19
size: .
D: TRBD2
J: TRBJ2-1
CDR3: CASSISGSPYNEQFF
DNA: TGTGCCAGTAGTATTAGCGGGAGCCCCTACAATGAGCAGTTCTTC

V: TRBV5-1
size: few
D: .
J: TRBJ2-7
CDR3: CASKRDNSEQYF
DNA: TGCGCCAGCAAGAGGGACAACTCCGAGCAGTACTTC

V: TRBV20-1
size: .
D: .
J: TRBJ1-5
CDR3: CSADSLQPQHF
DNA: TGCAGTGCCGACTCACTTCAGCCCCAGCATTTT

V: TRBV3-1/TRBV3-2
size: .
D: TRBD1
J: TRBJ1-2
CDR3: CASSPRDRAYGYTF
DNA: TGTGCCAGCAGCCCCCGGGACAGGGCCTATGGCTACACCTTC

V: TRBV5-1
size: .
D: TRBD2
J: TRBJ2-3
CDR3: CASSLGTSGPTDTQYF
DNA: TGCGCCAGCAGCTTGGGGACTAGCGGGCCTACAGATACGCAGTATTTT

V: TRBV28
size: once
D: TRBD1
J: TRBJ1-2
CDR3: CASSIRDRDYGYTF
DNA: TGTGCCAGCAGTATCCGGGACAGGGACTATGGCTACACCTTC

V: TRBV19
size: .
D: TRBD1
J: TRBJ1-4
CDR3: CATRGQGLNEKLFF
DNA: TGTGCCACCCGAGGACAGGGCCTTAATGAAAAACTGTTTTTT

V: TRBV6-5
size: once
D: TRBD2
J: TRBJ2-1
CDR3: CASSYSGLADNEQFF
DNA: TGTGCCAGCAGTTACTCGGGGCTAGCGGATAATGAGCAGTTCTTC

V: TRBV6-2/TRBV6-3
size: .
D: .
J: TRBJ2-7
CDR3: CASSYHGEQYF
DNA: TGTGCCAGCAGTTACCACGGGGAGCAGTACTTC

V: TRBV5-1
size: once
D: .
J: TRBJ2-5
CDR3: CASSLASTGETQYF
DNA: TGCGCCAGCAGCTTGGCCTCAACAGGAGAGACCCAGTACTTC

V: TRBV15
size: .
D: .
J: TRBJ2-3
CDR3: CATSRDPAGTQYF
DNA: TGTGCCACCAGCAGAGATCCAGCAGGTACGCAGTATTTT

V: TRBV2
size: .
D: TRBD2
J: TRBJ2-1
CDR3: CASSEGTSGTNEQFF
DNA: TGTGCCAGCAGTGAAGGGACTAGCGGGACCAATGAGCAGTTCTTC

V: TRBV11-3
size: .
D: TRBD1
J: TRBJ2-7
CDR3: CASSPPGQGAEQYF
DNA: TGTGCCAGCAGCCCCCCCGGACAGGGGGCCGAGCAGTACTTC

V: TRBV7-2
size: .
D: TRBD1
J: TRBJ2-7
CDR3: CASSSGQGMYYEQYF
DNA: TGTGCCAGCAGCTCTGGACAGGGGATGTACTACGAGCAGTACTTC

V: TRBV27
size: .
D: .
J: TRBJ1-2
CDR3: CASSSQVSPASYGYTF
DNA: TGTGCCAGCAGTTCACAGGTATCCCCAGCTTCCTATGGCTACACCTTC

V: TRBV28
size: .
D: .
J: TRBJ2-1
CDR3: CASSLWTDYNEQFF
DNA: TGTGCCAGCAGTTTATGGACAGACTACAATGAGCAGTTCTTC

V: TRBV3-1/TRBV3-2
size: few
D: TRBD2
J: TRBJ2-7
CDR3: CASSQGGASGYEQYF
DNA: TGTGCCAGCAGCCAAGGTGGAGCTAGCGGCTACGAGCAGTACTTC

V: TRBV7-8
size: .
D: .
J: TRBJ2-6
CDR3: CASSRDRSGANVLTF
DNA: TGTGCCAGCAGCCGCGACAGATCTGGGGCCAACGTCCTGACTTTC

V: TRBV9
size: .
D: .
J: TRBJ1-1
CDR3: CASSVGNRNTEAFF
DNA: TGTGCCAGCAGCGTAGGGAACAGAAACACTGAAGCTTTCTTT

V: TRBV12-3/TRBV12-4
size: .
D: .
J: TRBJ2-7
CDR3: CASSFSYEQYF
DNA: TGTGCCAGCAGCTTTTCCTACGAGCAGTACTTC

V: TRBV20-1
size: .
D: .
J: TRBJ2-5
CDR3: CSVLSGETQYF
DNA: TGCAGTGTTTTATCGGGAGAGACCCAGTACTTC

V: TRBV5-6
size: .
D: TRBD1
J: TRBJ2-7
CDR3: CASSQRDRVREQYF
DNA: TGTGCCAGCAGCCAACGGGACAGGGTCCGCGAGCAGTACTTC

V: TRBV10-3
size: once
D: .
J: TRBJ1-2
CDR3: CAISGAGGYTF
DNA: TGTGCCATCAGTGGGGCCGGTGGCTACACCTTC

V: TRBV28
size: .
D: TRBD1
J: TRBJ1-2
CDR3: CASEGQGANYGYTF
DNA: TGTGCCAGCGAGGGACAGGGGGCTAACTATGGCTACACCTTC

V: TRBV30
size: .
D: .
J: TRBJ1-1
CDR3: CAYETPMNTEAFF
DNA: TGTGCCTACGAAACACCAATGAACACTGAAGCTTTCTTT

V: TRBV10-3
size: .
D: TRBD1
J: TRBJ2-1
CDR3: CAISGGQGNEQFF
DNA: TGTGCCATCAGTGGGGGACAGGGGAATGAGCAGTTCTTC

V: TRBV2
size: .
D: .
J: TRBJ2-1
CDR3: CASSGQTNEQFF
DNA: TGTGCCAGCAGTGGACAGACCAATGAGCAGTTCTTC

V: TRBV24-1
size: .
D: TRBD1
J: TRBJ2-2
CDR3: CATSDAGQGSGELFF
DNA: TGTGCCACCAGTGACGCGGGACAGGGCTCCGGGGAGCTGTTTTTT

V: TRBV27
size: .
D: TRBD1
J: TRBJ1-2
CDR3: CASSHPGQGAYGYTF
DNA: TGTGCCAGCAGCCATCCGGGACAGGGGGCGTATGGCTACACCTTC

V: TRBV3-1/TRBV3-2
size: .
D: TRBD2
J: TRBJ2-1
CDR3: CASSQDRAGVLVDEQFF
DNA: TGTGCCAGCAGCCAAGACCGCGCGGGGGTCCTTGTCGATGAGCAGTTCTTC

V: TRBV29-1
size: .
D: TRBD1
J: TRBJ2-5
CDR3: CSVDGYRGQGETQYF
DNA: TGCAGCGTTGATGGGTACAGGGGGCAAGGGGAGACCCAGTACTTC

V: TRBV5-4
size: .
D: TRBD1
J: TRBJ1-4
CDR3: CASSPDRGLNEKLFF
DNA: TGTGCCAGCAGCCCCGACAGGGGGCTGAATGAAAAACTGTTTTTT

V: TRBV4-3
size: .
D: .
J: TRBJ1-2
CDR3: CASSQNQGFGYTF
DNA: TGCGCCAGCAGCCAAAATCAGGGGTTCGGCTACACCTTC

V: TRBV5-6
size: .
D: .
J: TRBJ1-2
CDR3: CASSLGRNYGYTF
DNA: TGTGCCAGCAGCTTGGGCAGAAACTATGGCTACACCTTC

V: TRBV3-1/TRBV3-2
size: few
D: TRBD1
J: TRBJ1-3
CDR3: CASRKAGGTLSGNTIYF
DNA: TGTGCCAGCAGGAAAGCAGGGGGCACCCTCTCTGGAAACACCATATATTTT

V: TRBV5-1
size: few
D: .
J: TRBJ2-5
CDR3: CASSLTEETQYF
DNA: TGCGCCAGCAGCTTGACGGAAGAGACCCAGTACTTC

V: TRBV19
size: .
D: TRBD1
J: TRBJ1-2
CDR3: CASSRQGRVYGYTF
DNA: TGTGCCAGTAGTCGACAGGGGCGGGTCTATGGCTACACCTTC

V: TRBV11-1
size: once
D: .
J: TRBJ2-1
CDR3: CASSLSLPLHGEQFF
DNA: TGTGCCAGCAGCCTCAGTTTGCCACTACACGGTGAGCAGTTCTTC

V: TRBV20-1
size: .
D: TRBD1
J: TRBJ2-7
CDR3: CSASGTGAEQYF
DNA: TGCAGTGCTAGTGGGACAGGGGCCGAGCAGTACTTC

V: TRBV7-3
size: .
D: .
J: TRBJ2-3
CDR3: CASSLGLPGDTQYF
DNA: TGTGCCAGCAGCCTTGGACTCCCAGGCGATACGCAGTATTTT